These T cell receptor beta chains were read from a single sample in a study of molecular identifiers for immune sequencing clone quantification. TCRdb reanalysed the PCR reads using MiXCR and keeps one entry per CDR3 protein. The sample comprises approximately 680,000 distinct CDR3 sequences, 25% of which are singletons, and approximately 0.75% rests with the top ten. Sequenced sample: naive CD8+ T cells from blood, with Jurkat cell RNA spiked in. All receptors come from a human donor in good health. Some libraries in this study had Jurkat cell RNA spiked in. CDR3s include the opening cysteine and the closing phenylalanine or tryptophan. Fields, in order: CDR3 DNA, CDR3 protein, clone size, J gene, V gene, D gene. D genes are given only for firm matches. Rows give clone size only sometimes, using once, few, many, or a class for an expanded clone.

TGCAGCGTTGCTCTGGGAGAAAACGCCTACAATGAGCAGTTCTTC CSVALGENAYNEQFF few TRBJ2-1 TRBV29-1 NA
TGCAGTGCTAGAGATTTCGGACTAGCGGGACAACCCTACAATGAGCAGTTCTTC CSARDFGLAGQPYNEQFF NA TRBJ2-1 TRBV20-1 TRBD2
TGCGCCAGCAGCCAAGGGAGGGCCCTATCAAGGGATACGCAGTATTTT CASSQGRALSRDTQYF NA TRBJ2-3 TRBV4-1 NA
TGTGCCAGCAGTTACGGCTACGTGAACACCGGGGAGCTGTTTTTT CASSYGYVNTGELFF NA TRBJ2-2 TRBV6-5 NA
TGTGCCAGCAGTGCCACGGGAGCCCACAATGAGCAGTTCTTC CASSATGAHNEQFF many TRBJ2-1 TRBV25-1 NA
TGTGCCAGCAGCCGGGACAGGGATTTGTCGGCTTTCTTT CASSRDRDLSAFF many TRBJ1-1 TRBV7-9 TRBD1
TGCAGTGCTACAGGGGGTATGAACGAGCAGTACTTC CSATGGMNEQYF many TRBJ2-7 TRBV20-1 TRBD1
TGTGCCAGCAGTCCCTCCCTCCTAGCGGGAGCCTACAATGAGCAGTTCTTC CASSPSLLAGAYNEQFF NA TRBJ2-1 TRBV28 TRBD2
TGTGCCTGGACTACTAGTTTGGTGGACAGAGGCACTGAAGCTTTCTTT CAWTTSLVDRGTEAFF many TRBJ1-1 TRBV30 NA
TGTGCCTGGAGTGTATATTCCTACAATGAGCAGTTCTTC CAWSVYSYNEQFF NA TRBJ2-1 TRBV30 NA
TGTGCCAGCAGCTTGGGTCTGGTTTCAACTAATGAAAAACTGTTTTTT CASSLGLVSTNEKLFF NA TRBJ1-4 TRBV5-5 NA
TGTGCCAGCAGTTACTATAGCGGGATGGGAGAGACCCAGTACTTC CASSYYSGMGETQYF NA TRBJ2-5 TRBV6-5 TRBD2
TGTGCCAGCAGCTTGGAAACCCTCCGAGAGGAAAAACTGTTTTTT CASSLETLREEKLFF few TRBJ1-4 TRBV5-6 NA
TGTGCCAGCAGTTTAATTGGCGGGAGGGTTATAAATGAGCAGTTCTTC CASSLIGGRVINEQFF NA TRBJ2-1 TRBV27 TRBD2
TGCAGTGCTAGAGATGGGGGTCGCGGGGGGGTCGAGCAGTACTTC CSARDGGRGGVEQYF NA TRBJ2-7 TRBV20-1 TRBD2
TGTGCCAGCAGCTTTTTTGAAAACACTGAAGCTTTCTTT CASSFFENTEAFF NA TRBJ1-1 TRBV7-9 NA
TGTGCCAGCAGCCAGGACAGCTTACGAGGCTACACCTTC CASSQDSLRGYTF NA TRBJ1-2 TRBV5-6 NA
TGTGCCAGCAGCCCCACCGGGATCCGAAGCCACGAGCAGTACTTC CASSPTGIRSHEQYF many TRBJ2-7 TRBV6-5 NA
TGCAGTGCACCTTCCCCGTATGTAGGCACTGAAGCTTTCTTT CSAPSPYVGTEAFF NA TRBJ1-1 TRBV20-1 NA
TGTGCCAGCAGCCTGGACAACAGTGTCAATCAGCCCCAGCATTTT CASSLDNSVNQPQHF few TRBJ1-5 TRBV3-1 NA
TGCGCCAGCAGCCAAGCCGCTAGTATCGAGCAGTACTTC CASSQAASIEQYF many TRBJ2-7 TRBV4-1 NA
TGTGCCAGCAGTGAAATGGGACTGGGGGAGCTGGGGAACACTGAAGCTTTCTTT CASSEMGLGELGNTEAFF many TRBJ1-1 TRBV2 NA
TGTGCCAGTAGTATTGTGGGGATCCTACAGCCCCAGCATTTT CASSIVGILQPQHF NA TRBJ1-5 TRBV19 NA
TGTGCCAGCAGCTTACTTCGGGGGGACGCGCAGTACTTC CASSLLRGDAQYF NA TRBJ2-7 TRBV7-8 TRBD2
TGTGCCAGCAGCACCGACCACGAGAAAGCGGATACGCAGTATTTT CASSTDHEKADTQYF many TRBJ2-3 TRBV12-3/TRBV12-4 NA
TGTGCCTGGCTGGGACAGGGGAATTCACCCCTCCACTTT CAWLGQGNSPLHF few TRBJ1-6 TRBV30 TRBD1
TGTGCCAGCAGCTTCGGACAGACTAATAATCAGCCCCAGCATTTT CASSFGQTNNQPQHF many TRBJ1-5 TRBV13 NA
TGTGCCAGTAGTATCGTCTACACAGATACGCAGTATTTT CASSIVYTDTQYF few TRBJ2-3 TRBV19 NA
TGTGCCAGCAGCTCCCGGGACTATAGCACAGATACGCAGTATTTT CASSSRDYSTDTQYF many TRBJ2-3 TRBV7-9 TRBD2
TGCAGCGTCTCAGGGACAGGGTATCCCTACGAGCAGTACTTC CSVSGTGYPYEQYF NA TRBJ2-7 TRBV29-1 TRBD1
TGCGCCAGCAGCCAAGATCTGGCCAGTTTTTATGGCTACACCTTC CASSQDLASFYGYTF few TRBJ1-2 TRBV4-3 NA
TGCAGCGTTGAAAATAGCGGGAGTGCATACAATGAGCAGTTCTTC CSVENSGSAYNEQFF few TRBJ2-1 TRBV29-1 TRBD2
TGTGCCAGCAGCGCGGGACAGGGGGTTTATGAGCAGTTCTTC CASSAGQGVYEQFF NA TRBJ2-1 TRBV6-5 TRBD1